The clone carrying this T cell receptor beta chain showed up just a few times. Its specificity is unknown. The cDNA had a unique molecular identifier and a template-switch universal primer site. TCRdb redid the calling of the 5' RACE reads with MiXCR, one entry per CDR3 protein. The table has around 95,000 distinct CDR3 sequences, just under 6% seen once. Every donor was a healthy Caucasian. This record belongs to a study of identical twins. V shed 5 bases, J shed 9 bases, and the junction held 7 bases outside the gene matches. CDR3 length: 13 amino acids. Study observations and caveats: Fewer insertions were carried by abundant cord blood beta clonotypes, but none was seen in memory repertoires. Models underestimated out-of-frame TCR alpha sharing in monozygotic twins.

This chain uses TRBV12-3 or TRBV12-4 with TRBJ2-3; 8 bases are a match to TRBD1. Input material: memory T cells sorted from blood. The origin of this receptor is a woman between 50 and 59 years old in good health. DNA for the CDR3: TGTGCCAGCAGTATTCGAACAGGGGGAACGCAGTATTTT. Protein: CASSIRTGGTQYF.